This TCR beta chain is from a study of OX40 agonist ivuxolimab in advanced cancers. Study background: At 0.01 to 10 mg/kg, ivuxolimab was administered intravenously to patients every 2 weeks.

Trimming left V 5 bases short and J 5 bases short, with 16 bases between. Germline V gene lookup returns CDR1 MNHNS and CDR2 SASEGT. This CDR3 is built from 15 residues. Produced via immunoSEQ multiplex PCR; TCRdb's table is partial and in-frame only. The sample contains about 62,000 clones, 60% to 85% of which appear only once. The chain combines TRBV6-1 with TRBJ2-1; a possible D gene is TRBD1 (6 bases). The sequenced sample was CD4+ or CD8+ T cells sorted from blood, obtained in a trial of the OX40 agonist ivuxolimab. The receptor's source is an adult with an advanced solid tumor such as melanoma, head and neck, liver or kidney cancer. CDR3 region: CASSKKENRDNEQFF. The CDR3 nucleotides read TGTGCCAGCAGTAAAAAAGAAAACAGGGACAATGAGCAGTTCTTC.